The TCR beta chain described here comes from a study of blood T cells in healthy people across ages. Study-wide background: Through template switching, about one barcoded beta molecule was captured per two T cells, as measured in model experiments. Study observations and caveats: With age, beta diversity per million T cells declined roughly linearly, significantly by roughly 40.

Trimming stripped 5 bases from V and 10 bases from J, with 9 bases between. Germline V CDR1 and CDR2: MNHEY, SMNVEV (reference sequence). CDR3 length equals 11 residues. Samples had at least 7 million PBMCs isolated from them. Total RNA was isolated from each sample in quantities of at least 5 micrograms. This clonotype was seen only a few times. Antigen specificity is unknown. A second PCR of about 7 to 12 cycles used a sample-barcoded 5' primer and a J-beta primer mix. TCRdb re-analysed the 5' RACE reads in MiXCR, keeping a single row per CDR3 protein. The table shows more than 800,000 distinct CDR3 sequences, with more than 40% occurring only once.

The clonotype comes from a woman aged 60 to 75 in good health. The J gene is TRBJ2-1, the V gene TRBV27; D is undetermined. The sequenced material came from blood. The CDR3 nucleotides read TGTGCCAGCAGTCATTTAAAGGAGCAGTTCTTC. Residues: CASSHLKEQFF.